These 26 T cell receptor beta chains were all obtained from the same sample, sequenced in a study of CD8 T cells in Susac syndrome. After extraction with the RNeasy kit, roughly 0.5 to 1 ug of the RNA was reverse transcribed using random hexamers. One entry per CDR3 protein results from TCRdb running MiXCR on the immunoSEQ multiplex PCR reads. The table has around 160,000 distinct CDR3 sequences, roughly 95% seen once; the top ten hold 0.13%. What was sequenced was CD4+ T cells from PBMCs. These receptors all come from a human donor in good health.

The chain combines TRBV5-6 with TRBJ1-1, with a possible D match to TRBD1 (6 bases). Germline V lookup: CDR1 SGHDT, CDR2 YYEEEE. This CDR3 is built from 15 residues. V was cut by 5 bases and J by 2 bases, with 16 bases left in between. DNA for the CDR3: TGTGCCAGCAGTCTGGGGGGCAGGCCAAACACTGAAGCTTTCTTT. It encodes CASSLGGRPNTEAFF. Supplemented by reference TRBV5-6 and TRBJ1-1, the full variable domain reads DAGVTQSPTHLIKTRGQQVTLRCSPKSGHDTVSWYQQALGQGPQFIFQYYEEEERQRGNFPDRFSGHQFPNYSSELNVNALLLGDSALYLCASSLGGRPNTEAFFGQGTRLTVV.

V is TRBV6-1 and J is TRBJ2-5; D is possibly TRBD2 (5 bases). The V end was cut by 5 bases, the J end by 0 bases, with 16 bases between. The CDR3 is made up of 16 amino acids. Germline V lookup: CDR1 MNHNS, CDR2 SASEGT. CDR3 coding DNA: TGTGCCAGCAGTAAGACCGGACTCGTTGACCAAGAGACCCAGTACTTC. Translated: CASSKTGLVDQETQYF.

The rearrangement joins TRBV21-1 to TRBJ2-1; the table calls TRBD2, which could not be checked here. TRBV21-1 is noted as a pseudogene. This CDR3 has 17 amino acids. The CDR3 region has the DNA TGTGCCAGCAGCAAAGGAGAAGGACTAGCGGGGGGCAATGAGCAGTTCTTC. Encoded protein: CASSKGEGLAGGNEQFF.

The rearrangement uses TRBV5-6 and TRBJ2-7; no firm D call. With 0 bases removed from V and 3 bases from J, the gap between germline ends came to 7 bases. CDR3 size: 13 residues. Germline CDR1 and CDR2: SGHDT and YYEEEE. The CDR3 protein is CASSLGGNYEQYF. CDR3 in DNA: TGTGCCAGCAGCTTGGGAGGAAACTACGAGCAGTACTTC.

This clonotype was detected once. This chain links TRBV12-3 or TRBV12-4 with TRBJ1-1; the match to TRBD1 covers 12 bases. V shed 6 bases and J 1 base; nucleotides not matched to a gene: 6. The CDR3 sequence is 16 residues long. CDR3 loop: CASSGTGGIGNTEAFF. CDR3 sequence (DNA): TGTGCCAGCAGCGGGACAGGGGGCATAGGGAACACTGAAGCTTTCTTT.

The chain has TRBV2 and TRBJ2-1, with a weak D call TRBD2 (6 bases). The CDR3 runs to 15 residues. V lost 4 bases and J lost 5, with 15 bases in between. Looked up from germline, CDR1 is SNHLY and CDR2 is FYNNEI. CDR3 loop: CASSVVGGRDNEQFF. CDR3 coding DNA: TGTGCCAGCAGTGTTGTGGGAGGCAGGGACAATGAGCAGTTCTTC.

The rearrangement joins TRBV7-2 to TRBJ2-7; 9 nucleotides match TRBD1. Per the germline V gene, CDR1 is SGHTA and CDR2 is FQGNSA. Trimming cost V 4 bases and J 3 bases; bases outside gene matches: 7. CDR3 size: 15 residues. The CDR3 protein is CASSWERGQGYEQYF. In DNA form, the CDR3 reads TGTGCCAGCAGCTGGGAGCGGGGACAGGGCTACGAGCAGTACTTC. Complete variable domain (other parts from reference TRBV7-2 and TRBJ2-7): GAGVSQSPSNKVTEKGKDVELRCDPISGHTALYWYRQSLGQGLEFLIYFQGNSAPDKSGLPSDRFSAERTGGSVSTLTIQRTQQEDSAVYLCASSWERGQGYEQYFGPGTRLTVT.

The chain employs TRBV3-1 and TRBJ2-5; D is uncertain. Germline lookup yields CDR1 LGHDT and CDR2 YNNKEL (reference sequence). The CDR3 length is 14 residues. V lost 1 base and J 4 bases, leaving 10 bases between the germline ends. The CDR3 sequence: CASSQVNDGETQYF. CDR3 coding DNA: TGTGCCAGCAGCCAAGTGAACGATGGAGAGACCCAGTACTTC.

The rearrangement uses TRBV7-9 and TRBJ2-2; possibly TRBD1 for D (6 bases). The CDR3 consists of 15 residues. Germline CDR1 SEHNR, CDR2 FQNEAQ (reference sequence). V lost 1 base and J 6 bases, leaving 12 bases between the germline ends. CDR3 amino acids: CASSLGTGISGELFF. Here the CDR3 DNA reads TGTGCCAGCAGCTTAGGAACAGGGATTTCCGGGGAGCTGTTTTTT. The full variable domain, with the rest looked up from reference TRBV7-9 and TRBJ2-2, is DTGVSQNPRHKITKRGQNVTFRCDPISEHNRLYWYRQTLGQGPEFLTYFQNEAQLEKSRLLSDRFSAERPKGSFSTLEIQRTEQGDSAMYLCASSLGTGISGELFFGEGSRLTVL.

The CDR3 DNA reads as TGTGCCATCAGTCCCGGGACAGGGTACTATGGCTACACCTTC. As protein: CAISPGTGYYGYTF. The chain employs TRBV10-3 and TRBJ1-2; 9 bases fit TRBD1. CDR1 and CDR2 from the germline V gene are ENHRY and SYGVKD. The junction had 4 bases not matched to a gene; V was cut back by 5 bases and J by 3 bases. The CDR3 has 14 amino acids.

This sequence joins TRBV6-5 and TRBJ2-3; 7 bases map to TRBD2. The germline CDR1 and CDR2 sequences are MNHEY and SVGAGI. J was trimmed by 11 bases and V by 4 bases; bases with no gene match: 12. The CDR3 runs to 14 residues. CDR3 amino acids: CASSSPGLIRRQYF. The CDR3 nucleotides are TGTGCCAGCAGTTCTCCGGGACTAATCCGGAGGCAGTATTTT.

J is TRBJ2-3 and V is TRBV9, with 7 bases matching TRBD1. There are 16 residues in the CDR3. The V and J ends lost 2 bases and 1 base, in that order; junction bases with no gene match: 7. In germline, CDR1 is SGDLS, CDR2 YYNGEE. For the CDR3, the DNA is TGTGCCAGCAGCGTGTTGTCCACAGGGGGCACAGATACGCAGTATTTT. Its translation: CASSVLSTGGTDTQYF.

This clonotype was counted once. The V gene is TRBV2, the J gene TRBJ1-3; a possible D gene is TRBD1 (6 bases). Deletions cut 4 bases from V and 0 bases from J, with 13 bases between. The CDR3 covers 16 residues. Per germline, CDR1 SNHLY and CDR2 FYNNEI. The CDR3 sequence: CASSGTGLSSGNTIYF. CDR3 DNA sequence: TGTGCCAGCAGTGGTACAGGGCTGAGCTCTGGAAACACCATATATTTT.

V usage is TRBV10-3 and J usage is TRBJ1-2; 9 nucleotides line up with TRBD1. The CDR3 sequence is 13 residues long. With 4 bases clipped from V and 3 bases from J, the junction kept 0 bases outside the gene matches. Germline CDR1 ENHRY, CDR2 SYGVKD. The CDR3 protein is CAISGTGDYGYTF. CDR3 coding DNA: TGTGCCATCAGTGGGACAGGGGACTATGGCTACACCTTC.

This chain connects TRBV20-1 to TRBJ2-7, with D possibly matching TRBD1 (6 bases). Trimming pared 3 bases from V and 5 bases from J, leaving 14 bases between. The CDR3 has 13 residues. Per germline, CDR1 DFQATT and CDR2 SNEGSKA (reference sequence). The CDR3: CSARGHPQHEQYF. CDR3 bases: TGCAGTGCTAGGGGACATCCCCAACACGAGCAGTACTTC.

This clonotype has just a few counts. V gene TRBV6-1 combines with J gene TRBJ2-7; TRBD1 might be the D (6 bases). From germline, CDR1 is MNHNS and CDR2 SASEGT. V shed 7 bases and J shed 4 bases, with 14 bases lying between them. CDR3 length equals 13 residues. Written as DNA, the CDR3 is TGTGCCAGCAAAGGACAGACAGCTTACGAGCAGTACTTC. Translation gives CASKGQTAYEQYF.

This chain uses TRBV5-1 with TRBJ2-1, with 9 bases lining up with TRBD1. Per germline, CDR1 SGHRS and CDR2 YFSETQ. The CDR3 is 19 amino acids. The V segment lost 4 bases and the J segment 2 bases; nucleotides outside the gene matches: 16. As DNA, the CDR3 is TGCGCCAGCAGCCAAAGTCCCGGGACAGGGTACGGGACCTACAATGAGCAGTTCTTC. This gives the protein CASSQSPGTGYGTYNEQFF.

This chain joins TRBV3-1 and TRBJ1-5, with D perhaps matching TRBD1 (5 bases). V lost 2 bases, J lost 4 bases, and 6 bases lay in between. CDR1 and CDR2 from the germline V gene are LGHDT and YNNKEL (reference sequence). The CDR3 has 13 residues. Written as DNA, the CDR3 is TGTGCCAGCAGCCAACAGGGTAATCAGCCCCAGCATTTT. This translates into CASSQQGNQPQHF.

This rearrangement joins TRBV6-2 or TRBV6-3 to TRBJ2-7; a weak D match, TRBD2 (6 bases). Trimming took off 6 bases at V and 0 bases at J, with 12 bases between the two ends. The CDR3 contains 14 residues. The V gene's germline CDR1 is MNHEY and CDR2 SVGEGT. The CDR3 reads CASSPAGPSYEQYF. DNA for the CDR3: TGTGCCAGCAGCCCGGCGGGGCCCTCCTACGAGCAGTACTTC.

The chain employs TRBV18 and TRBJ2-7; 10 bases fit TRBD1. CDR3 length equals 16 residues. Unmatched junction bases numbered 8, after V lost 0 bases and J lost 6 bases. The germline V gene has CDR1 KGHSH and CDR2 LQKENI. CDR3 in amino acids: CASSPPIRGQGLEQYF. Written as DNA, the CDR3 is TGTGCCAGCTCACCACCGATCAGGGGACAGGGGCTCGAGCAGTACTTC.

This chain uses TRBV5-1 with TRBJ1-2, with TRBD1 matching over 10 bases. The germline gives CDR1 SGHRS, CDR2 YFSETQ. Trimming at V came to 3 bases and at J to 8 bases, leaving 7 bases not matched to a gene. This CDR3 region has 14 residues. The CDR3 DNA is TGCGCCAGCAGCTCGGTAGAGACAGGGGGCGGCTACACCTTC. It specifies CASSSVETGGGYTF.

The chain links TRBV20-1 to TRBJ2-7, with 12 bases that match TRBD2. The germline gives CDR1 DFQATT, CDR2 SNEGSKA (reference sequence). CDR3 length: 14 amino acids. V lost 4 bases, J lost 2 bases, and 3 bases stayed unmatched. CDR3: CSAKPSGGAYEQYF. The CDR3 DNA follows: TGCAGTGCTAAGCCTAGCGGGGGGGCCTACGAGCAGTACTTC.

Details on this clonotype: A read error may account for a junction end that differs from germline. The J gene is TRBJ1-3, the V gene TRBV29-1; TRBD1 aligns across 9 bases. Germline CDR1 and CDR2: SQVTM and ANQGSEA. The CDR3 runs to 14 residues. CDR3 region: CSALGQGSGNTMYF. The CDR3 DNA follows: TGCAGCGCCCTGGGACAGGGCTCTGGAAACACCATGTATTTT.

The chain employs TRBV27 and TRBJ2-5; the D is unclear. The V and J ends lost 3 bases and 2 bases respectively, with 7 bases between them. The CDR3 consists of 13 residues. Germline assignment: CDR1 MNHEY and CDR2 SMNVEV (reference sequence). The CDR3 protein is CASSFRRQETQYF. CDR3 bases: TGTGCCAGCAGTTTTAGACGGCAAGAGACCCAGTACTTC.

The chain employs TRBV5-1 and TRBJ2-7; 7 positions match TRBD1. The V gene's germline CDR1 is SGHRS and CDR2 YFSETQ. V was clipped by 4 bases and J by 0 bases; unmatched bases: 10. The CDR3 totals 16 residues. CDR3 sequence: CASSPGSGTVSYEQYF. CDR3 nucleotides: TGCGCCAGCAGCCCCGGCTCCGGGACAGTCTCCTACGAGCAGTACTTC.

Only one count was recorded for this clonotype. This chain links TRBV9 with TRBJ1-1, with 9 bases aligning to TRBD1. The junction had 5 bases not matched to a gene; V was cut back by 4 bases and J by 1 base. CDR1 is SGDLS, CDR2 YYNGEE, per germline. CDR3 length equals 15 residues. The CDR3 here is CASSPTDRGNTEAFF. The CDR3 DNA is TGTGCCAGCAGCCCTACGGACAGGGGGAACACTGAAGCTTTCTTT.